This T cell receptor beta chain was identified during a study of blood T cell repertoires in COVID-19. Across the study: Collection of acute and convalescent COVID-19 samples took place in the United States, Italy and Spain.

Assay: immunoSEQ multiplex PCR; the TCRdb copy retains only in-frame clones and omits some. Of fewer than 350,000 clones in the sample, 80% to 95% are singletons; the top ten hold about 3%. CDR3 size: 13 residues. Per germline, CDR1 MNHEY and CDR2 SVGAGI. J lost 11 bases, V lost 6 bases, and 10 bases had no gene match. This chain uses TRBV6-5 with TRBJ1-1; 9 nucleotides line up with TRBD1. The TCR sequence derives from a man aged 35 to 55 who had been exposed to COVID-19. The material sequenced was PBMCs or T cells enriched from blood (not recorded which). The CDR3 protein is CASSRGTGLSAFF. The CDR3 DNA is TGTGCCAGCAGCAGAGGGACAGGGCTGTCGGCTTTCTTT.